Described below is a single T cell receptor beta chain sequence and its context. Its antigen is still unknown. CDR1 MNHEY and CDR2 SMNVEV come from the germline V gene (reference sequence). J lost 3 bases, V lost 2 bases, and 6 bases had no gene match. This CDR3 contains 15 residues. The data were obtained in a study of cytomegalovirus exposure and HLA in healthy donors. Here immunoSEQ multiplex PCR was the method, and the copy in TCRdb shows in-frame clones only, minus some. The sample holds roughly 100,000 clones, roughly 94% seen once. Study results and caveats: One later analysis, an examination of the 120 validation repertoires, found that first-cohort TCR clusters tended to co-occur in them. The dataset shows that most TCR sequences were rare, while some public TCRs occurred in many donors.

The chain couples TRBV27 to TRBJ2-7, with 8 bases aligning to TRBD2. Material for sequencing was PBMCs. The receptor's source is a woman under 30 in good health and CMV-seronegative. The CDR3 DNA follows: TGTGCCAGCAGTTTAGCGGGAGGCGTGAACTACGAGCAGTACTTC. Translated, it gives CASSLAGGVNYEQYF.